The 22 T cell receptor beta chains below come from one sample, sequenced in a study of beta chain features in type 1 diabetes. Broader study findings: Among patients with Type 1 diabetes, TCRB CDR3s were moderately but significantly shorter in every one of the four CD4+ subsets.

Sequenced material consisted of expressed TCRB transcripts (all of the isolated RNA was reverse transcribed). Clones were read by immunoSEQ multiplex PCR, and TCRdb kept only the in-frame ones, dropping some. The sample gives about 740,000 clones, roughly 13% of which show up once; less than 0.025% is in the top ten. Their antigens remain unidentified. The sequenced sample was naive CD4+ T cells from blood. The receptors shown here come from a man aged 18 to 30 with type 1 diabetes.

CDR3 sequence reads: CASSLETTNTGELFF. CDR3 bases: TGCGCCAGCAGCTTGGAGACCACGAACACCGGGGAGCTGTTTTTT. The gene calls are TRBV5-1 and TRBJ2-2; D gene ambiguous. This CDR3 has 15 amino acids. The germline V and J ends were trimmed by 0 bases and 0 bases, with 6 bases remaining between them. Germline V lookup: CDR1 SGHRS, CDR2 YFSETQ.

V is TRBV27 and J is TRBJ2-2; the D is unclear. The V and J ends lost 10 bases and 0 bases respectively, with 12 bases between them. The germline gives CDR1 MNHEY, CDR2 SMNVEV (reference sequence). The CDR3 length is 14 residues. The CDR3 is CATSRPANTGELFF. In DNA form, the CDR3 reads TGTGCCACCTCGAGGCCGGCGAACACCGGGGAGCTGTTTTTT.

This clone was observed a few times. This chain joins TRBV7-9 and TRBJ2-1; 10 bases map to TRBD1. Germline-derived CDR1 and CDR2 are SEHNR and FQNEAQ (reference sequence). The CDR3 spans 15 residues. Trimming took 5 bases from V and 5 from J; bases not matched to a gene: 6. CDR3 in DNA: TGTGCCAGCAGCCTTCGACAGGGGGCCGACAATGAGCAGTTCTTC. It translates to CASSLRQGADNEQFF.

The J gene is TRBJ1-5, the V gene TRBV15, with TRBD1 as a possible D gene (5 bases). This CDR3 is 18 amino acids long. V gave up 0 bases and J gave up 2 bases, with 17 bases separating them. The germline V gene encodes CDR1 LNHNV and CDR2 YYDKDF (reference sequence). CDR3 nucleotide sequence: TGTGCCACCAGCAGAGATCGGGGCACCATCATGGGCAATCAGCCCCAGCATTTT. Protein sequence: CATSRDRGTIMGNQPQHF.

This chain links TRBV20-1 with TRBJ1-1; D uncertain. Germline-derived CDR1 and CDR2 are DFQATT and SNEGSKA (reference sequence). This CDR3 is built from 11 residues. Deletions cut 3 bases from V and 3 bases from J, with 5 bases between. The CDR3 sequence is CSASLYTEAFF. CDR3 in DNA: TGCAGTGCTAGTCTGTACACTGAAGCTTTCTTT.

Points on this clone: Other nucleotide sequences in the sample specify the same CDR3. The chain uses TRBV7-9 and TRBJ1-1; perhaps TRBD1 as D (5 bases). This CDR3 has 14 residues. Trimming took off 1 base at V and 1 base at J, with 7 bases between the two ends. CDR1 and CDR2 from the germline V gene are SEHNR and FQNEAQ (reference sequence). CDR3 nucleotide sequence: TGTGCCAGCAGCTTAGGACAGTCGAACACTGAAGCTTTCTTT. This codes for CASSLGQSNTEAFF.

This chain links TRBV7-8 with TRBJ2-5; no clear D gene. With 6 bases removed from V and 5 bases from J, the gap between germline ends came to 16 bases. The CDR3 length is 14 residues. Germline assignment: CDR1 SGHVS and CDR2 FQNEAQ. The CDR3 is CASSRRTASETQYF. CDR3 coding DNA: TGTGCCAGCAGTCGACGCACTGCGAGCGAGACCCAGTACTTC.

The V call is TRBV6-6, the J call TRBJ2-2; the D is unclear. Germline CDR1 and CDR2: MNHNY and SVGAGI (reference sequence). Trimming removed 5 bases at V and 7 bases at J, with 14 bases between. This CDR3 is built from 14 residues. This CDR3 is CASSVEETLGELFF. The CDR3 DNA is TGTGCCAGCAGTGTAGAGGAGACTCTCGGGGAGCTGTTTTTT.

V gene TRBV19 combines with J gene TRBJ1-5; 9 positions match TRBD1. The CDR3 covers 14 residues. With V trimmed by 3 bases and J by 6 bases, 3 bases remained unmatched. Germline V gives CDR1 LNHDA, CDR2 SQIVND (reference sequence). The CDR3 protein is CASSIGQGTQPQHF. The CDR3 DNA reads TGTGCCAGTAGTATTGGACAGGGGACTCAGCCCCAGCATTTT. Full variable domain (outside the CDR3, taken from reference TRBV19 and TRBJ1-5): DGGITQSPKYLFRKEGQNVTLSCEQNLNHDAMYWYRQDPGQGLRLIYYSQIVNDFQKGDIAEGYSVSREKKESFPLTVTSAQKNPTAFYLCASSIGQGTQPQHFGDGTRLSIL.

This clone was counted only a few times. The chain couples TRBV6-1 to TRBJ2-3; the D gene is possibly TRBD2 (5 bases). The CDR3 spans 15 residues. Trimming stripped 2 bases from V and 0 bases from J, with 9 bases between. CDR1 MNHNS and CDR2 SASEGT come from the germline V gene. The DNA of the CDR3 is TGTGCCAGCAGTGAATCACGGGATAGCACAGATACGCAGTATTTT. Encoded protein: CASSESRDSTDTQYF.

This clone was recorded a few times. The V and J genes are TRBV11-2 and TRBJ2-1; D is perhaps TRBD1 (6 bases). There are 12 residues in the CDR3. From germline, CDR1 is SGHAT and CDR2 FQNNGV. V dropped 3 bases and J dropped 16 bases, with 16 bases sitting between them. CDR3 DNA sequence: TGTGCCAGCAGCTTGGCCAGACAGGAAGAATTCTTC. Protein: CASSLARQEEFF.

This clone was observed a few times. V and J are TRBV18 and TRBJ2-3; a weak D match, TRBD2 (6 bases). With 2 bases removed from V and 0 bases from J, the gap between germline ends came to 12 bases. The CDR3 loop spans 16 amino acids. The germline CDR1 and CDR2 sequences are KGHSH and LQKENI. CDR3 nucleotides: TGTGCCAGCTCACCAGTTGCGGGGACTAGCACAGATACGCAGTATTTT. It translates to CASSPVAGTSTDTQYF.

V gene TRBV5-6 combines with J gene TRBJ2-7, with a tentative D call TRBD1 (6 bases). Trimming removed 4 bases at V and 3 bases at J, with 8 bases between. The CDR3 has 12 residues. CDR1 and CDR2 from the germline V gene are SGHDT and YYEEEE. The CDR3 nucleotides read TGTGCCAGCAGCAGACAGGACTACGAGCAGTACTTC. Translated, it gives CASSRQDYEQYF.

The chain couples TRBV25-1 to TRBJ2-1; 8 bases line up with TRBD2. The germline V gene has CDR1 MGHDK and CDR2 SYGVNS. V was pared by 6 bases and J by 9 bases, with 1 base of the junction left unmatched. The CDR3 sequence is 11 residues long. CDR3 amino acids: CASRTSVEQFF. CDR3 coding DNA: TGTGCCAGCAGGACTAGCGTTGAGCAGTTCTTC.

This clone was counted a few times. J is TRBJ1-2 and V is TRBV28; the match to TRBD1 covers 9 bases. The germline V gene encodes CDR1 MDHEN and CDR2 SYDVKM. V shed 6 bases and J 5 bases; nucleotides not matched to a gene: 7. The CDR3 loop spans 14 amino acids. The DNA of the CDR3 is TGTGCCAGCAGGAAACAGGGGGCGCTGTATGGCTACACCTTC. Protein sequence: CASRKQGALYGYTF.

V and J are TRBV2 and TRBJ2-1, with 9 bases identical to TRBD2. Germline V gives CDR1 SNHLY, CDR2 FYNNEI. The ends lost 3 bases at V and 9 bases at J; junction bases unmatched: 6. This CDR3 is built from 14 residues. CDR3 DNA sequence: TGTGCCAGCAGTGATAGGACTAGCGCTAGTGAGCAGTTCTTC. Protein product: CASSDRTSASEQFF.

V is TRBV13 and J is TRBJ1-6; no definite D call. The V gene's germline CDR1 is PRHDT and CDR2 FYEKMQ (reference sequence). This CDR3 contains 11 residues. With 2 bases removed from V and 7 bases from J, the gap between germline ends came to 0 bases. For the CDR3, the DNA is TGTGCCAGCAGCTTAAATTCACCCCTCCACTTT. Translating gives CASSLNSPLHF. Full variable domain (outside the CDR3, taken from reference TRBV13 and TRBJ1-6): AAGVIQSPRHLIKEKRETATLKCYPIPRHDTVYWYQQGPGQDPQFLISFYEKMQSDKGSIPDRFSAQQFSDYHSELNMSSLELGDSALYFCASSLNSPLHFGNGTRLTVT.

The chain couples TRBV10-3 to TRBJ1-1, with D possibly TRBD1 on 5 matching bases. Trimming removed 0 bases from V and 7 bases from J, with 21 bases in between. The germline V gene encodes CDR1 ENHRY and CDR2 SYGVKD. This CDR3 region has 17 residues. CDR3 region: CAISESVAATGGGEAFF. In nucleotides, the CDR3 is TGTGCCATCAGTGAGTCGGTTGCAGCCACCGGGGGTGGTGAAGCTTTCTTT.

This clone was picked up a small number of times. The chain recombines TRBV7-9 with TRBJ1-1; maybe TRBD1 (6 bases). Looked up from germline, CDR1 is SEHNR and CDR2 is FQNEAQ (reference sequence). With 2 bases removed from V and 3 bases from J, the gap between germline ends came to 13 bases. CDR3 length: 15 residues. CDR3 protein: CASSLIGGSYTEAFF. The CDR3 bases are TGTGCCAGCAGCTTAATAGGGGGATCCTACACTGAAGCTTTCTTT.

The V gene is TRBV11-1, the J gene TRBJ1-2, with 8 bases lining up with TRBD1. The germline gives CDR1 SGHAT, CDR2 FQDESV (reference sequence). The CDR3 totals 15 residues. V lost 4 bases and J lost 3; bases outside the gene matches: 7. This CDR3 is CASSSRQGIDYGYTF. The CDR3 region has the DNA TGTGCCAGCAGCTCGCGACAGGGGATCGACTATGGCTACACCTTC. Looking up the rest from reference TRBV11-1 and TRBJ1-2 gives the full variable domain: EAEVAQSPRYKITEKSQAVAFWCDPISGHATLYWYRQILGQGPELLVQFQDESVVDDSQLPKDRFSAERLKGVDSTLKIQPAELGDSAMYLCASSSRQGIDYGYTFGSGTRLTVV.

The rearrangement uses TRBV14 and TRBJ1-1; possibly TRBD1 for D (5 bases). Germline CDR1 SGHDN, CDR2 FVKESK. CDR3 size: 13 residues. Trimming took 7 bases from V and 4 from J, leaving 13 bases between them. The CDR3 is CASTLGHSTEAFF. CDR3 DNA: TGTGCCAGCACCCTAGGACACAGCACTGAAGCTTTCTTT. The complete variable domain, with remaining parts taken from reference TRBV14 and TRBJ1-1, reads EAGVTQFPSHSVIEKGQTVTLRCDPISGHDNLYWYRRVMGKEIKFLLHFVKESKQDESGMPNNRFLAERTGGTYSTLKVQPAELEDSGVYFCASTLGHSTEAFFGQGTRLTVV.

This clone has a handful of counts. This sample also contains other DNA sequences that code for the same CDR3. The J gene is TRBJ2-3, the V gene TRBV7-9, with D hard to call. The CDR3 covers 13 residues. Germline V gene data show CDR1 as SEHNR and CDR2 as FQNEAQ (reference sequence). V was cut by 2 bases and J by 2 bases, with 5 bases left in between. The CDR3 loop is CASSLRNTDTQYF. The CDR3 DNA is TGTGCCAGCAGCTTAAGGAACACAGATACGCAGTATTTT.